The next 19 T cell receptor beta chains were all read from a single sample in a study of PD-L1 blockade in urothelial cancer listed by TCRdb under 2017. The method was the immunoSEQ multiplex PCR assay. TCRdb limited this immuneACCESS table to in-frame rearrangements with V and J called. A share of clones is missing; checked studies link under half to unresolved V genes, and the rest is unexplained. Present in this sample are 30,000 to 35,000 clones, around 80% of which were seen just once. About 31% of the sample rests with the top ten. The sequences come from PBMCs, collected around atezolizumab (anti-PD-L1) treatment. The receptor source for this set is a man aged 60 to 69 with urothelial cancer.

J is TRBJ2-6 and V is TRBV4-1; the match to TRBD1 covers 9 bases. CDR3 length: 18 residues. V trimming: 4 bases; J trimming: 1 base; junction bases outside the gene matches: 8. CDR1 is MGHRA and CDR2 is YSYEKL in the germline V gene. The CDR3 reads CASSLQTGGISGANVLTF. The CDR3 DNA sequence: TGCGCCAGCAGCCTGCAGACAGGGGGAATATCTGGGGCCAACGTCCTGACTTTC.

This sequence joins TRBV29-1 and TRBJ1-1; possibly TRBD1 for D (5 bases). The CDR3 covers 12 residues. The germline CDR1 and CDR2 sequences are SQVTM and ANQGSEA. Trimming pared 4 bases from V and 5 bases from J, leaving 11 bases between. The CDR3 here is CSVAIGETEAFF. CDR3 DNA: TGCAGCGTTGCGATAGGGGAAACTGAAGCTTTCTTT.

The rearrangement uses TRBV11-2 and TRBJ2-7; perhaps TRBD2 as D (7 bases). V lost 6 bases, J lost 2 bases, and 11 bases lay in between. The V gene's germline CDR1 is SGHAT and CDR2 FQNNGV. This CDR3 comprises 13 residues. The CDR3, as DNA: TGTGCCAGCAGGGCGGGGGCCGCCTACGAGCAGTACTTC. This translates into CASRAGAAYEQYF.

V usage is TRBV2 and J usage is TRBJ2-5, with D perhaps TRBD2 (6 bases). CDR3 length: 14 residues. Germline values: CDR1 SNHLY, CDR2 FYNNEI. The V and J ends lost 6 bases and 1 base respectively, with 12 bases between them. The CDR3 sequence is CASREGRIQETQYF. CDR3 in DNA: TGTGCCAGCAGGGAGGGACGGATCCAAGAGACCCAGTACTTC.

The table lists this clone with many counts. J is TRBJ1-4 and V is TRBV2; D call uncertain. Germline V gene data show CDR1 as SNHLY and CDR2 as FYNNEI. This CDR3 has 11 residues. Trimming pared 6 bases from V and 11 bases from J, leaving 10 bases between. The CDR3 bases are TGTGCCAGCAGGGAGGGTTGGAAACTGTTTTTT. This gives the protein CASREGWKLFF. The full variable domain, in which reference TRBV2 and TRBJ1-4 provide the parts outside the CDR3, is EPEVTQTPSHQVTQMGQEVILRCVPISNHLYFYWYRQILGQKVEFLVSFYNNEISEKSEIFDDQFSVERPDGSNFTLKIRSTKLEDSAMYFCASREGWKLFFGSGTQLSVL.

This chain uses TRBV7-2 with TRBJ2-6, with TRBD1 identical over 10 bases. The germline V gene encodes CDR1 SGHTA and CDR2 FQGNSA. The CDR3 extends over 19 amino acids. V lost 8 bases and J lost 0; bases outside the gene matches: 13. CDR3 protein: CASPTAGDRGVSGANVLTF. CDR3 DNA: TGTGCCAGCCCCACCGCCGGGGACAGGGGTGTCTCTGGGGCCAACGTCCTGACTTTC.

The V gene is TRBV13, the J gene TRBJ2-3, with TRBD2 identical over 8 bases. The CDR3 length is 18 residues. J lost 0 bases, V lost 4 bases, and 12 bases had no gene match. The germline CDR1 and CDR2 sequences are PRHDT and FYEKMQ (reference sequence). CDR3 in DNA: TGTGCCAGCAGCTCCCCCGGGGGGGGGTGGGCTAGCACAGATACGCAGTATTTT. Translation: CASSSPGGGWASTDTQYF. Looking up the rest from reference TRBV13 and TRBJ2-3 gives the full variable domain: AAGVIQSPRHLIKEKRETATLKCYPIPRHDTVYWYQQGPGQDPQFLISFYEKMQSDKGSIPDRFSAQQFSDYHSELNMSSLELGDSALYFCASSSPGGGWASTDTQYFGPGTRLTVL.

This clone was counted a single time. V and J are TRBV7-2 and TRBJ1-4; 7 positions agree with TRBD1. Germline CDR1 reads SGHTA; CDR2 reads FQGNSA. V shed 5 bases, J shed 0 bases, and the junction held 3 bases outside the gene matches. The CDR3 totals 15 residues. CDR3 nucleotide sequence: TGTGCCAGCAGCCCGACAGGGCCAACTAATGAAAAACTGTTTTTT. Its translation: CASSPTGPTNEKLFF. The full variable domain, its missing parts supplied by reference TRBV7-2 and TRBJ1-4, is GAGVSQSPSNKVTEKGKDVELRCDPISGHTALYWYRQSLGQGLEFLIYFQGNSAPDKSGLPSDRFSAERTGGSVSTLTIQRTQQEDSAVYLCASSPTGPTNEKLFFGSGTQLSVL.

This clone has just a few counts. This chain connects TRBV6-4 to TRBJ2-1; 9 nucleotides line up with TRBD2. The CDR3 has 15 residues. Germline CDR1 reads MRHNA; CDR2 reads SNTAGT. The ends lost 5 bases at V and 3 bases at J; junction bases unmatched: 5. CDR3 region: CASSPTSGDYNEQFF. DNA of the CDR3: TGTGCCAGCAGTCCGACTAGCGGAGACTACAATGAGCAGTTCTTC.

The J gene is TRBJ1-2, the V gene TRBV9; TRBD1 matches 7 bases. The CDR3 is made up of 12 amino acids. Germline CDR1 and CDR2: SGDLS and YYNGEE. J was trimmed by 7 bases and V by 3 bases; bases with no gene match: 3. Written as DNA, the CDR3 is TGTGCCAGCAGCGGGACAGGTGGTGGCTACACCTTC. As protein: CASSGTGGGYTF.

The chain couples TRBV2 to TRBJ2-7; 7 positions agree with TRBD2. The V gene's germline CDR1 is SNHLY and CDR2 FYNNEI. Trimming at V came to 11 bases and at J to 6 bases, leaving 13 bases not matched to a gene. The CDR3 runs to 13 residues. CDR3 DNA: TGTGCCTGCCGGCGGGAGCCCCCGGGCGAGCAGTACTTC. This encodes CACRREPPGEQYF.

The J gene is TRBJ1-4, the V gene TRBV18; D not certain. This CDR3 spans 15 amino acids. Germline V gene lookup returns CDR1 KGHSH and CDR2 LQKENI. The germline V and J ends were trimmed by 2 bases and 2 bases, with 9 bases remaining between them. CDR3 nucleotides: TGTGCCAGCTCACCATCGCCGGTTACTAATGAAAAACTGTTTTTT. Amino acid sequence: CASSPSPVTNEKLFF.

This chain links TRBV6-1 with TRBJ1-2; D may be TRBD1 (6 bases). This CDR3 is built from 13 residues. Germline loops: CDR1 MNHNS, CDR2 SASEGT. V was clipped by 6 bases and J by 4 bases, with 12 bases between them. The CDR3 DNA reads TGTGCCAGCAGCCACGACAGGAGCTATGGCTACACCTTC. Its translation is CASSHDRSYGYTF.

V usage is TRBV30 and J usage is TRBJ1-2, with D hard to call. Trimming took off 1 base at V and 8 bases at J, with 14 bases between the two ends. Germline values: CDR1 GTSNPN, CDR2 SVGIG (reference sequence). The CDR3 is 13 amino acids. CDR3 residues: CAWSERSPRGYTF. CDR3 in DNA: TGTGCCTGGAGTGAACGGAGCCCTAGAGGCTACACCTTC.

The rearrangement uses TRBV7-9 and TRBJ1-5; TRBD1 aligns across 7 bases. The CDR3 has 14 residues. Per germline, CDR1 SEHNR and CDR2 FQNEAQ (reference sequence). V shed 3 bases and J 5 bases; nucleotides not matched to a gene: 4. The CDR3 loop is CASSLGTEYQPQHF. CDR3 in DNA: TGTGCCAGCAGCTTGGGGACAGAGTATCAGCCCCAGCATTTT.

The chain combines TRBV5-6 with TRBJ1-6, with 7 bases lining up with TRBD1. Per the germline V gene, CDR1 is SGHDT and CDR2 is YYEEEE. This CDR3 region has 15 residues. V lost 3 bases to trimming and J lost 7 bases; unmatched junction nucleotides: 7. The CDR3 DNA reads TGTGCCAGCAGCTCGGGACAGATACCCAATTCACCCCTCCACTTT. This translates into CASSSGQIPNSPLHF.

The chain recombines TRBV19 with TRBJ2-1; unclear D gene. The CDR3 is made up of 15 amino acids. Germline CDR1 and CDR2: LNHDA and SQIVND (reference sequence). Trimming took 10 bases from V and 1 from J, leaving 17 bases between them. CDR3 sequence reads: CATIIRVGSYNEQFF. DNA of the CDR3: TGTGCCACCATCATTCGGGTAGGATCCTACAATGAGCAGTTCTTC.

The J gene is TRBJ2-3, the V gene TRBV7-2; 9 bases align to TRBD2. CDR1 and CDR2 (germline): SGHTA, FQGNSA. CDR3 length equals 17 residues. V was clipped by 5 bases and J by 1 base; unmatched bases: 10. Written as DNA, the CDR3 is TGTGCCAGCAGCCCCGTAGGACTAGCGATCCGCACAGATACGCAGTATTTT. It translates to CASSPVGLAIRTDTQYF.

The CDR3 spells CASSSELARQRGNEQFF. In nucleotides, the CDR3 is TGTGCCAGCAGCTCTGAACTAGCGAGACAGAGAGGGAATGAGCAGTTCTTC. The chain is built from TRBV5-4 and TRBJ2-1, with 7 bases identical to TRBD2. The CDR3 totals 17 residues. Germline CDR1 is SGHNT and CDR2 is YYREEE (reference sequence). V gave up 3 bases and J gave up 7 bases; unmatched junction bases: 16.